This T cell receptor (beta chain) came from a study of blood T cell repertoires in COVID-19. Study details: From the United States, Italy and Spain came samples of acute and convalescent COVID-19.

After removal of 1 base from V and 6 bases from J, the junction contained 8 bases not matched to a gene. The CDR3 loop spans 17 amino acids. Germline CDR1 SGHRS, CDR2 YFSETQ. Authors' analysis steps: Scientists estimated how many nucleated cells there were by amplifying reference gene primers. Repertoires were generated with immunoSEQ multiplex PCR, while TCRdb's copy carries only in-frame clones and drops some. The V and J calls and clone size were taken over from that table, and D and trimming were inferred from the DNA. The sample yields about 150,000 clones, approximately 80% seen once. The TCR sequence derives from a woman aged 55-75 years with acute or convalescent COVID-19. The chain links TRBV5-1 to TRBJ2-4; 12 bases match TRBD2. Sequenced: peripheral blood. CDR3 sequence: CASSLSASGGAGNIQYF. CDR3 nucleotides: TGCGCCAGCAGCTTGTCGGCTAGCGGGGGGGCCGGAAACATTCAGTACTTC. Full variable domain (remainder filled in from reference TRBV5-1 and TRBJ2-4): KAGVTQTPRYLIKTRGQQVTLSCSPISGHRSVSWYQQTPGQGLQFLFEYFSETQRNKGNFPGRFSGRQFSNSRSEMNVSTLELGDSALYLCASSLSASGGAGNIQYFGAGTRLSVL.